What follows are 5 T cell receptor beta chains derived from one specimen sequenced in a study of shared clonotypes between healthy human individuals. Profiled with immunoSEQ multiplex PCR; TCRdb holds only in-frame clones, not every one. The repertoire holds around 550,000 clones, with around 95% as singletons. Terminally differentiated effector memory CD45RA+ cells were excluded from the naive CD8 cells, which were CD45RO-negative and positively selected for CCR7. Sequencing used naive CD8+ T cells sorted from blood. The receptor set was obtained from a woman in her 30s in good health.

CDR3 nucleotides: TGTGCCAGCAGGGGTGGACAGGGGACTTTCGACTATGGCTACACCTTC. Translating it yields CASRGGQGTFDYGYTF. This rearrangement joins TRBV7-9 to TRBJ1-2, with TRBD1 identical over 9 bases. Germline V CDR1 and CDR2: SEHNR, FQNEAQ (reference sequence). The CDR3 has 16 residues. The trim removed 6 bases at V and 3 bases at J, leaving 11 bases unmatched.

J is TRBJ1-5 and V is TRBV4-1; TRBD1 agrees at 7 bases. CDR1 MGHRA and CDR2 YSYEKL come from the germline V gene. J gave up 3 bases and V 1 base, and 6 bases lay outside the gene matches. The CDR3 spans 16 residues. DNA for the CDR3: TGCGCCAGCAGCCAAGTCCGGGACAGCTTCAATCAGCCCCAGCATTTT. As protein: CASSQVRDSFNQPQHF.

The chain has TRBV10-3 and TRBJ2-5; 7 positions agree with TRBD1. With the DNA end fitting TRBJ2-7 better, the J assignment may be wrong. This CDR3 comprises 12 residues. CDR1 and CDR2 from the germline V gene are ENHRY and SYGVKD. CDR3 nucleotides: TGTGCCACAACAGGGGAGCACGACGAGCAGTACTTC. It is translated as CATTGEHDEQYF.

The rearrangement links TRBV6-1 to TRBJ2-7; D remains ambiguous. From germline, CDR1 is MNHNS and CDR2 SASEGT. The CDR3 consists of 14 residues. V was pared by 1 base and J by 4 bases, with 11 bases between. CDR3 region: CASSEDSYRYEQYF. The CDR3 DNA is TGTGCCAGCAGTGAAGACAGCTACAGATACGAGCAGTACTTC.

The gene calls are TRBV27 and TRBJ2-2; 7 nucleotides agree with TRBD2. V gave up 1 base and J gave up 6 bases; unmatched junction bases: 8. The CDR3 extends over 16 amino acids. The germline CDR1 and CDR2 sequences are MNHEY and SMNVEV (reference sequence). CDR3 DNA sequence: TGTGCCAGCAGTTTATTTGGCGGGAGATACTCCGGGGAGCTGTTTTTT. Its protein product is CASSLFGGRYSGELFF.